Each of the 3 T cell receptor beta chains below was sequenced from the same sample in a study of identical twins. TCRdb called the 5' RACE reads again in MiXCR, with one record for every CDR3 protein. The sample gives some 560,000 distinct CDR3 sequences, 9.6% of which show up once; under 3% is in the top ten. The same sample was also studied in work on yellow fever vaccine responses in identical twins.

Sequencing was carried out using PBMCs. Receptors originate from a woman between 18 and 30 years old in good health.

This chain connects TRBV5-1 to TRBJ1-6; tentatively, D is TRBD1 (6 bases). V gave up 3 bases and J gave up 7 bases, with 17 bases separating them. CDR1 and CDR2 (germline): SGHRS, YFSETQ. This CDR3 comprises 16 residues. The CDR3 region is CASSSGRQAGNSPLHF. In DNA form, the CDR3 reads TGCGCCAGCAGCTCCGGGAGACAGGCGGGGAATTCACCCCTCCACTTT. Supplemented by reference TRBV5-1 and TRBJ1-6, the full variable domain reads KAGVTQTPRYLIKTRGQQVTLSCSPISGHRSVSWYQQTPGQGLQFLFEYFSETQRNKGNFPGRFSGRQFSNSRSEMNVSTLELGDSALYLCASSSGRQAGNSPLHFGNGTRLTVT.

V is TRBV6-1 and J is TRBJ2-7; D uncertain. Trimming stripped 2 bases from V and 6 bases from J, with 14 bases between. This CDR3 contains 14 residues. CDR1 MNHNS and CDR2 SASEGT come from the germline V gene. The DNA for the CDR3 is TGTGCCAGCAGTGAAAATCCCTCATATGGCGAGCAGTACTTC. Its protein is CASSENPSYGEQYF.

V gene TRBV6-5 combines with J gene TRBJ1-1; possibly TRBD1 for D (5 bases). Germline V gene data show CDR1 as MNHEY and CDR2 as SVGAGI. Trimming took off 6 bases at V and 1 base at J, with 24 bases between the two ends. This CDR3 comprises 18 residues. The CDR3 sequence: CASSYVPAGYLGNTEAFF. The DNA of the CDR3 is TGTGCCAGCAGCTATGTCCCCGCAGGGTATCTAGGGAACACTGAAGCTTTCTTT.